This section outlines one T cell receptor (beta chain) sequence together with its context. The specificity of this receptor is unknown. Base qualities are not recorded, but no much larger clone differs from it by a single base. This sample was taken from a study of cytomegalovirus exposure and HLA in healthy donors (dated by TCRdb to 2016 to 2017). In terms of the full investigation: An earlier analysis of approximately 640 of the donors reported 250 to 300 Gb of sequence data and 120 million or so unique TCR beta sequences from about 179 million T cells. An early release covering just under 650 HLA-typed donors comprised about 310 gigabases of sequencing data and around 85 million unique TCR sequences. The genetic ancestry cluster associated with self-reported Caucasian donors included 65% to 90% of the approximately 430 genotyped donors. The study aimed to test whether signatures of past pathogen exposure could be identified by cataloging public T cell receptors. The T cell repertoires of 666 subjects were profiled by immunosequencing and related to cytomegalovirus serostatus. In addition to the first cohort of 666 subjects, a separate validation cohort of 130 or so different subjects was used. High-throughput TCR immunosequencing, statistical association of individual TCRs with disease status, and machine learning were combined to predict cytomegalovirus infection status. In a later analysis, previously published TCR beta repertoires from hundreds of donors were re-analyzed and high-resolution HLA genotyping was added so that TCR occurrence patterns could be studied. In the later analysis, no new phenotypic data were used to find candidate immune exposures; instead, reliance was placed on TCR beta sequences and their occurrence across donors. An earlier analysis of nearly 600 of the donors applied high-throughput TCR beta sequencing to assess whether each TCR beta V gene segment acted as functional or pseudogenic. Donor age, sex, ethnicity and CMV serostatus were compiled together with the repertoire data. A later genetic analysis used genome-wide SNP genotypes for about 60% of the roughly 700 donors, treating that subset as a discovery cohort. Every repertoire in the discovery cohort had been generated on one and the same sequencing platform. HLA typing covered class I and class II loci at four-digit resolution. The number of donors typed differed by locus, with roughly 620-640 for A, B, C, DRB1 and DQB1, more than 500 for DQA1, over 600 for DPA1, and some 470 for DPB1. A handful of DR-DQ haplotypes were handled as single units for association and clustering because linkage in the cohort was strong. Across approximately 400 genotyped donors of the cohort, an average of about 250,000 unique TCR beta nucleotide sequences per donor were sequenced, and 15% to 20% of those sequences were non-productive.

CDR1 and CDR2 are drawn from the germline V gene: MDHEN, SYDVKM. The CDR3 numbers 13 residues from cysteine through phenylalanine. Only the CDR3 region is kept as DNA, spanning 39 bases read in frame from base 1. Between the V and J ends, shortened by 2 bases and 4 bases respectively, the junction contains 7 bases. The library came from the immunoSEQ multiplex PCR assay. The multiplex PCR relied on a mix of 60 forward primers for TCR Vbeta segments and 13 reverse primers for TCR Jbeta segments. A multiplex PCR assay on genomic DNA amplified the CDR3 region of rearranged TCR beta genes. On the Illumina HiSeq System, the amplified TCR beta libraries were sequenced as 87-base-pair reads. The authors' pipeline ran thus. Across the roughly 700 repertoires, a later analysis counted 75 million to 90 million unique TCR beta chains, about 10 million of which were shared by at least two donors. To remove PCR and sequencing errors, raw reads were error-corrected and collapsed into unique sequences using a nearest-neighbor algorithm that merged closely related sequences. Alignment of CDR3 sequences to IMGT reference sequences was used to assign V, D and J gene segments. For a sequence to be retained, a match of at least six nucleotides was required to both a V gene segment and a J gene segment. Rearrangements were called productive when the CDR3 lacked stop codons and stayed in frame with V and J; all others were non-productive. Following IMGT convention, CDR3 was defined as the stretch from the second conserved V-encoded cysteine to the conserved J-encoded phenylalanine. The earlier analysis of some 540 of the donors excluded any sequence lacking an unambiguous match to a single V gene segment. In an earlier analysis of roughly 600 of the donors, a V segment was called functional when productive rearrangements were above 56.7%, and segregating when the standard deviation between donors exceeded 5%. A statistical classification framework was built for diagnosing cytomegalovirus status from the catalog of TCR beta chain sequences. A later analysis assigned V and J genes by comparing TCR nucleotide sequences with IMGT/GENE-DB human TR gene sequences. Using the TCRdist pipeline, a later analysis assigned CDR3 sequences along with most-parsimonious VDJ recombination scenarios. In a later analysis, every TCR beta chain was defined by the combination of its CDR3 amino acid sequence and its V-gene family, and reads without a unique V-gene family were dropped. To address suspected cross-contamination and a sequencing artifact, a later analysis removed 550 to 750 highly shared, low-generation-probability nucleotide sequences. A later analysis calculated a clonal expansion index for each public chain from normalized within-repertoire ranks of inferred template counts. In a later analysis, generation probabilities were computed using a VDJ recombination model fitted to out-of-frame rearrangements, and the results were checked against IGoR. Hypergeometric tests were used in a later analysis to score TCR-TCR, TCR-HLA and TCR-CMV co-occurrence, with a repertoire-size bias correction applied to the TCR pairs. False discovery rates were estimated in a later analysis by permuting HLA or CMV assignments 20 times. In a later analysis, co-occurring TCRs were grouped using DBSCAN, with TCRdist sequence similarity added in when clustering inside HLA-allele-positive subsets. Repertoires with fewer than 30,000 or more than 120,000 public chains, plus five repertoires with anomalous nucleotide sharing, were excluded from co-occurrence clustering. TCRdb obtained this table from immuneACCESS and retained in-frame rearrangements with V and J assigned. These tables miss some clones; where compared with another copy, unresolved V genes account for less than half of the shortfall, and the remainder is unexplained. The V and J calls and clone size were taken over from that table, and D and trimming were inferred from the DNA. This sample gives around 300,000 clones in total; more than 55% of them show up just once. 2% to 2.5% of the sample belongs to the ten largest clones.

What the study reported, not specific to this receptor: In a later analysis, HLA-associated TCR beta chains were found to be more clonally expanded and to have lower generation probabilities than equally common non-associated chains. Because HLA typing was unavailable for some donors at each locus, only the typed subset was used in association tests. A later analysis found that TCR association rates varied across HLA loci, with DRB1 alleles showing the most associated TCRs and HLA-C alleles the fewest. A further reported finding was that TCR beta sequences accurately predicted the HLA-A and HLA-B alleles for most subjects in the first cohort. The classifier was reported to diagnose cytomegalovirus status with high specificity and sensitivity in both the original cohort and the validation cohort. In a later analysis, 15,000 to 20,000 TCR beta sequences were associated with specific HLA alleles at a false discovery rate of 0.05. When HLA alleles, especially DR and DQ, strongly co-occurred, attributing TCR associations to individual alleles was difficult. The cohort was sequenced for TCR beta chains only, and without alpha or paired-chain data the features that could be detected were limited. The presence/absence analyses assumed that sequencing depth was roughly uniform across donors, and that assumption may not be true. It was suggested by the authors that the approach could potentially be generalized to other disease states and immunological phenotypes. The 87-base-pair reads could not distinguish some IMGT-functional V segments, including TRBV6-2 and TRBV6-3, so those segments were excluded. For the cohort, immune exposure information was limited to CMV serostatus. Correlated functional status among segregating V segments might reflect linkage disequilibrium, but an unknown experimental factor could not be ruled out. A group of highly shared sequence variants was considered likely to be a technical artifact of the sequencing pipeline. In a later genetic analysis, fewer N-insertions in productive TCRs were reported among donors in an Asian-associated ancestry cluster than the roughly 700-donor mean. Across donors, most TCR sequences were observed very rarely, whereas some public TCRs were present in many individuals. In the study, some 160 TCR beta chains were listed as associated with cytomegalovirus. In an earlier analysis of about 600 of the donors, most TCR beta V segments appeared in productive rearrangements about 87% or about 30% of the time, broadly matching IMGT annotations. Over 15 rarely observed V segments, including chromosome 9 orphons, were excluded from the earlier analysis of several hundred of the donors because counts were too low. An association between a missense DCLRE1C variant and V-gene and J-gene trimming of TCR beta chains was found in a later genetic analysis and replicated in an independent cohort. Three of the identified cytomegalovirus-associated TCR beta chains were confirmed in vitro to be specific for cytomegalovirus antigens. According to a later analysis, most CMV-associated TCR beta chains appeared to be HLA-restricted, and the HLA associations seemed to be driven largely by CMV exposure. A later analysis reported that several top co-occurrence clusters appeared linked to parvovirus B19, influenza, CMV and Epstein-Barr virus.

The cohort was made up of roughly 670 healthy bone marrow donors. Cohort members were all nominally healthy when sampled, although unrecorded immune exposures were likely present. The donor tested CMV seronegative and was one of the 352 seronegative cohort members. A peripheral blood sample was provided by each donor, and peripheral blood mononuclear cells were used for TCR beta sequencing. Genomic DNA extraction from the blood cell samples was performed with the Qiagen DNeasy Blood Extraction Kit. The V gene is TRBV28 and the J gene is TRBJ2-3, with the D gene uncertain. Sequenced material: PBMCs. The origin of this receptor is a female donor in good health and CMV-seronegative. The CDR3 protein: CASSLDGPDTQYF. The DNA sequence follows: TGTGCCAGCAGTTTAGATGGGCCAGATACGCAGTATTTT.